A single sample is the source of the 6 T cell receptor beta chains below, sequenced in a study of TIL therapy for anti-PD-1-resistant metastatic lung cancer listed by TCRdb under 2021. Reading the label with the study, this specimen's time point is: pre-treatment sample, taken before nivolumab and TIL therapy. TCR beta CDR3 regions were amplified from genomic DNA by bias-controlled multiplex PCR with the immunoSEQ v3 hsTCRB kit. The table comes from immuneACCESS by way of TCRdb, which keeps in-frame sequences with V and J called. Part of the clones is missing from these tables; in studies checked, under half for an unresolved V gene and the rest for unknown reasons. The sample profile shows tens of thousands of clones; roughly 87% of them were found once. The ten biggest clones cover approximately 2.8% of the sample. The sample in question was blood, obtained at baseline. The receptors stem from a person between 30 and 80 years old with non-small cell lung cancer.

The J gene is TRBJ1-5, the V gene TRBV28, with 8 bases identical to TRBD1. The length of the CDR3 is 17 residues. V dropped 4 bases and J dropped 7; count of bases not matched to a gene: 15. The germline CDR1 and CDR2 sequences are MDHEN and SYDVKM. CDR3 in amino acids: CASSSTRQGLVGQPQHF. In DNA, the CDR3 is TGTGCCAGCAGTTCTACCAGACAGGGGTTGGTGGGACAGCCCCAGCATTTT.

The chain couples TRBV5-6 to TRBJ1-1; 9 nucleotides agree with TRBD1. Trimming cost V 4 bases and J 5 bases; bases outside gene matches: 6. The germline gives CDR1 SGHDT, CDR2 YYEEEE. This CDR3 region has 14 residues. The DNA for the CDR3 is TGTGCCAGCAGCGCGACAGGGGGGGATACTGAAGCTTTCTTT. Its translation: CASSATGGDTEAFF.

The CDR3 loop reads CASSSKAGAGEQYF. CDR3 sequence (DNA): TGTGCCAGCAGCTCAAAAGCGGGAGCGGGCGAGCAGTACTTC. V usage is TRBV5-4 and J usage is TRBJ2-7; 8 nucleotides match TRBD2. This CDR3 contains 14 residues. Per germline, CDR1 SGHNT and CDR2 YYREEE (reference sequence). J was trimmed by 6 bases and V by 3 bases; bases with no gene match: 8.

The chain links TRBV5-1 to TRBJ2-7, with 13 nucleotides matching TRBD2. Germline CDR1 and CDR2: SGHRS and YFSETQ. The CDR3 length is 16 residues. V was clipped by 4 bases and J by 6 bases; unmatched bases: 10. The CDR3, as DNA: TGCGCCAGCAGCCATTCGGGACTAGCGGGAAGTGGCGAGCAGTACTTC. It translates to CASSHSGLAGSGEQYF. The full variable domain, its missing parts supplied by reference TRBV5-1 and TRBJ2-7, is KAGVTQTPRYLIKTRGQQVTLSCSPISGHRSVSWYQQTPGQGLQFLFEYFSETQRNKGNFPGRFSGRQFSNSRSEMNVSTLELGDSALYLCASSHSGLAGSGEQYFGPGTRLTVT.

The chain employs TRBV6-1 and TRBJ2-1; 9 bases align to TRBD2. There are 16 residues in the CDR3. Germline loops: CDR1 MNHNS, CDR2 SASEGT. With V trimmed by 4 bases and J by 8 bases, 12 bases remained unmatched. The CDR3 loop is CASSGRREGLRDEQFF. In nucleotides, the CDR3 is TGTGCCAGCAGTGGTAGGCGGGAGGGCCTCCGGGATGAGCAGTTCTTC.

The chain couples TRBV10-3 to TRBJ2-7; 9 positions match TRBD2. CDR1 and CDR2 (germline): ENHRY, SYGVKD. CDR3 length: 13 residues. V shed 7 bases, J shed 2 bases, and the junction held 3 bases outside the gene matches. The chain's CDR3 is CAITAGGTYEQYF. The CDR3 nucleotides read TGTGCCATCACAGCGGGGGGAACCTACGAGCAGTACTTC.